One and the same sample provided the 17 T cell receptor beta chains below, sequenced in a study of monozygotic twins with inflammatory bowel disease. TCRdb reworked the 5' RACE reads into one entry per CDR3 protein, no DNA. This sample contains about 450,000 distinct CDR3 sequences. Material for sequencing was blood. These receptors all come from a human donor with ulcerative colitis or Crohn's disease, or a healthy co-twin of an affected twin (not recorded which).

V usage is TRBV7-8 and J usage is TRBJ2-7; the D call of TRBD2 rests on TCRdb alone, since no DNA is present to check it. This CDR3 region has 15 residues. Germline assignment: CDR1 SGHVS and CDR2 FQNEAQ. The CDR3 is CASSRGLAPTYEQYF.

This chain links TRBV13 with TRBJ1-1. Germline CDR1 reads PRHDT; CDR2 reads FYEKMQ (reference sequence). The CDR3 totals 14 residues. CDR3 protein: CASSLGHLNTEAFF.

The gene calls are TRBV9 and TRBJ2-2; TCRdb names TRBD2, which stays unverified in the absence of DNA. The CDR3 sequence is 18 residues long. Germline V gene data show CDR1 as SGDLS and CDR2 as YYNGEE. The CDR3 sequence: CASSVAGIAGGWTGELFF.

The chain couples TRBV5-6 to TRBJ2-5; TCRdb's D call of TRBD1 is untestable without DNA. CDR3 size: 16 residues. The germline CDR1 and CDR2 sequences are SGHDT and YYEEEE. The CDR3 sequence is CASSLVAGVLQETQYF.

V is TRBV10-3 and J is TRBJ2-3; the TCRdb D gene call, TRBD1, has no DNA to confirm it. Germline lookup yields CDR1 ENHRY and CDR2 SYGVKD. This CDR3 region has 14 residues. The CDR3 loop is CAISGTGLTDTQYF.

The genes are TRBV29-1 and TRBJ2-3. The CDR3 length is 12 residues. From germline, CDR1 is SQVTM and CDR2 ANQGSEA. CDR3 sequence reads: CSVTGFTDTQYF.

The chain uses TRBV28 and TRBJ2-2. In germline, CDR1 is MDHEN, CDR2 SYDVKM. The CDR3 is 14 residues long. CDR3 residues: CASSFFAGAGELFF.

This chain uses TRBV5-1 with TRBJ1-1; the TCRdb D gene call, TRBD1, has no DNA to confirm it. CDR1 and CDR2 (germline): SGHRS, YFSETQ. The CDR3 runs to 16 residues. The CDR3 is CASSLVPTGILTEAFF.

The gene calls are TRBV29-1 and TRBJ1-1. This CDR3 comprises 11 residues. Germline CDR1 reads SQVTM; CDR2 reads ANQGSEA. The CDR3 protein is CSVVGALGAFF. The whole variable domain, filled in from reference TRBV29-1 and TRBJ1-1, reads SAVISQKPSRDICQRGTSLTIQCQVDSQVTMMFWYRQQPGQSLTLIATANQGSEATYESGFVIDKFPISRPNLTFSTLTVSNMSPEDSSIYLCSVVGALGAFFGQGTRLTVV.

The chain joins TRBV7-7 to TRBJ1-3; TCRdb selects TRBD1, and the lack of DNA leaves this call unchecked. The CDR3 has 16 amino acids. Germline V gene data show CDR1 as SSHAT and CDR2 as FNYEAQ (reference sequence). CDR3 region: CASSLGTPGSGNTIYF.

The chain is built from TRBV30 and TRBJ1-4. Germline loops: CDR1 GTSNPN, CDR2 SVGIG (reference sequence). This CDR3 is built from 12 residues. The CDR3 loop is CAWNQRGGRLFF.

CDR3 amino acids: CASSPDRAGEQFF. The chain combines TRBV5-1 with TRBJ2-1; the D gene TCRdb calls, TRBD1, cannot be checked with no DNA. The CDR3 has 13 residues. Germline V gene lookup returns CDR1 SGHRS and CDR2 YFSETQ.

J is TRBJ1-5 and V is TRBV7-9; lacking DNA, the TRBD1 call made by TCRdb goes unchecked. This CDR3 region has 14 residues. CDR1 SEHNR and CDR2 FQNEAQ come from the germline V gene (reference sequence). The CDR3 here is CASSLYGGHQPQHF. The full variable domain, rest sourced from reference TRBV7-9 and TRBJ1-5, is DTGVSQNPRHKITKRGQNVTFRCDPISEHNRLYWYRQTLGQGPEFLTYFQNEAQLEKSRLLSDRFSAERPKGSFSTLEIQRTEQGDSAMYLCASSLYGGHQPQHFGDGTRLSIL.

The CDR3 reads CAISGDRGRMDEQFF. The gene calls are TRBV10-3 and TRBJ2-1; TCRdb's assignment of TRBD1 cannot be checked, as there is no DNA. CDR3 length: 15 amino acids. Germline CDR1 reads ENHRY; CDR2 reads SYGVKD.

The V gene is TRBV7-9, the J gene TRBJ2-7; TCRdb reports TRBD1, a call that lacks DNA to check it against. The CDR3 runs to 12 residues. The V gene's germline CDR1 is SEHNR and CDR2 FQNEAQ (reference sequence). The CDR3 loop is CASSLDPGQQYF.

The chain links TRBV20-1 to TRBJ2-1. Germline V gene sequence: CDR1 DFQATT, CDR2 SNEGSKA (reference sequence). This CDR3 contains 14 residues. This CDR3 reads CSAKGIRPYNEQFF.

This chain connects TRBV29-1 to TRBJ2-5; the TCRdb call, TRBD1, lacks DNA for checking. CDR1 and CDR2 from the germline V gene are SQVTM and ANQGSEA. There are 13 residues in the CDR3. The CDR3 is CSVVEGARETQYF.